This record looks at one T cell receptor beta chain sequence and its context. The specificity of this receptor is unknown. Base qualities are not recorded, but no much larger clone differs from it by a single base. For CDR1 and CDR2, the germline V gene lists MDHEN and SYDVKM. The V end gives up 8 bases and the J end 0 bases, leaving 14 bases in the junction not matched to a gene. There are 18 amino acids in the CDR3, from cysteine to phenylalanine inclusive. Kept here is only the CDR3 DNA, which spans 54 bases and is read in frame from base 1. This specimen comes from a study of technical replicates of blood from several donors (dated by TCRdb to about 2017). The library was obtained by the immunoSEQ multiplex PCR assay. TCRdb took this table from immuneACCESS and kept in-frame rearrangements with V and J called. Such tables lack part of the clones; where checked against another copy, unresolved V genes explain under half of the gap, and the rest is unexplained. The sample table shows just under 85,000 clones, and around 90% are seen once. Around 0.24% of the sample belongs to the ten largest clones.

Recombination joined TRBV28 with TRBJ2-1; the junction holds 9 bases that match TRBD2. The sequenced material came from T cells isolated from PBMCs. This receptor was identified in a human donor in good health. The CDR3 region: CASSLAGFTGGSYNEQFF. The nucleotide sequence is TGTGCCAGCTCTCTAGCGGGATTCACGGGGGGCTCCTACAATGAGCAGTTCTTC.